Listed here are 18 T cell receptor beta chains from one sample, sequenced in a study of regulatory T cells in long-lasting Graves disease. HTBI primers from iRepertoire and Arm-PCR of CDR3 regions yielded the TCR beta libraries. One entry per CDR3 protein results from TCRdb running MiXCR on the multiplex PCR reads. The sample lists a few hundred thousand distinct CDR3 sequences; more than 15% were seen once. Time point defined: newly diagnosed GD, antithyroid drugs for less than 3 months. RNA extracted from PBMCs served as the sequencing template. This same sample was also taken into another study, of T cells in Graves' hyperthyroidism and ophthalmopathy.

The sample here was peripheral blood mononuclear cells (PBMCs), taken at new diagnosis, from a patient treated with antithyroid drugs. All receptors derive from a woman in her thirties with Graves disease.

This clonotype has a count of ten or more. The CDR3 is CSATNGREPEAFF. CDR3 DNA: TGCAGTGCAACCAACGGGAGGGAACCTGAAGCTTTCTTT. The rearrangement joins TRBV20-1 to TRBJ1-1; D gene ambiguous. The CDR3 is made up of 13 amino acids. The V gene's germline CDR1 is DFQATT and CDR2 SNEGSKA (reference sequence). Trimming pared 6 bases from V and 6 bases from J, leaving 17 bases between.

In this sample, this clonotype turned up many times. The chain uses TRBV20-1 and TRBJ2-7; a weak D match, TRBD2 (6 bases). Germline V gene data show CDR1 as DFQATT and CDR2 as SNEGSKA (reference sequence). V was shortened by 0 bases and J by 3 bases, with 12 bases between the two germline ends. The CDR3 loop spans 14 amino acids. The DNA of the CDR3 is TGCAGTGCTAGAGATTTCGGCGGGATCTACGAGCAGTACTTC. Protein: CSARDFGGIYEQYF.

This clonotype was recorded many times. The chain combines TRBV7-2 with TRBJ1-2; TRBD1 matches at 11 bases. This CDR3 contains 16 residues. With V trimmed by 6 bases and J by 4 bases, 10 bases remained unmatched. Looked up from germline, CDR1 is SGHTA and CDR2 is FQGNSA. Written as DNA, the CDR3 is TGTGCCAGCAGTCTTCGGACAGGGGGCGCCGGCTATGGCTACACCTTC. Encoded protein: CASSLRTGGAGYGYTF. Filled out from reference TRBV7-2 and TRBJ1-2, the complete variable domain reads GAGVSQSPSNKVTEKGKDVELRCDPISGHTALYWYRQSLGQGLEFLIYFQGNSAPDKSGLPSDRFSAERTGGSVSTLTIQRTQQEDSAVYLCASSLRTGGAGYGYTFGSGTRLTVV.

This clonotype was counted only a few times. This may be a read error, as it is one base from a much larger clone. The CDR3 loop is CASTRDTEALF. The CDR3 DNA follows: TGTGCCAGCACGAGAGACACTGAAGCTCTCTTT. The rearrangement joins TRBV2 to TRBJ1-1; D not resolved. Germline loops: CDR1 SNHLY, CDR2 FYNNEI. The CDR3 is made up of 11 amino acids.

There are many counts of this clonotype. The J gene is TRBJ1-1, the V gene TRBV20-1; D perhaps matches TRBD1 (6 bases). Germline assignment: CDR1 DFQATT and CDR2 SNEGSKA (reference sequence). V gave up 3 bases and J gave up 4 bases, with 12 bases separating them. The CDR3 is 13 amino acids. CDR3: CSASPGAGTEAFF. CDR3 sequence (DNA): TGCAGTGCTAGCCCGGGGGCAGGCACTGAAGCTTTCTTT.

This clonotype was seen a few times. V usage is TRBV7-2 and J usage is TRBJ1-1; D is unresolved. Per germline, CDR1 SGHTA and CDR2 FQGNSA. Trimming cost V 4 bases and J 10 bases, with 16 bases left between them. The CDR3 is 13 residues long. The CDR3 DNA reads TGTGCCAGCAGCTCGAATGGAATCTCGGGAGCTTTCTTT. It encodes CASSSNGISGAFF.

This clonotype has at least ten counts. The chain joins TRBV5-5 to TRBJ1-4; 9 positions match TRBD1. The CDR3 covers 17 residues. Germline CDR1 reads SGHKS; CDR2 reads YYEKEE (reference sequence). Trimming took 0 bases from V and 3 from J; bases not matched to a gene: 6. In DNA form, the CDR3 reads TGTGCCAGCAGCTTGGCCGGGACAGGGATAGCTAATGAAAAACTGTTTTTT. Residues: CASSLAGTGIANEKLFF.

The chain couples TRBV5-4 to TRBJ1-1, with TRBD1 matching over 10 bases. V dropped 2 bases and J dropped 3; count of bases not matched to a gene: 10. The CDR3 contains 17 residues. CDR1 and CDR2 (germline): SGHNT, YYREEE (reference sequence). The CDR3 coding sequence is TGTGCCAGCAGCTTACCGGGACAGGGGCTTGGGGACACTGAAGCTTTCTTT. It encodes CASSLPGQGLGDTEAFF.

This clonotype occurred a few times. CDR3 sequence reads: CASSLAGDDARGYTF. CDR3 bases: TGTGCCAGCAGCTTGGCAGGGGATGATGCGCGTGGCTACACCTTC. This chain uses TRBV5-5 with TRBJ1-2; TRBD1 might be the D (6 bases). The length of the CDR3 is 15 residues. Between the trimmed V and J ends, which lost 0 bases and 7 bases, there was a span of 16 bases. Germline CDR1 reads SGHKS; CDR2 reads YYEKEE (reference sequence).

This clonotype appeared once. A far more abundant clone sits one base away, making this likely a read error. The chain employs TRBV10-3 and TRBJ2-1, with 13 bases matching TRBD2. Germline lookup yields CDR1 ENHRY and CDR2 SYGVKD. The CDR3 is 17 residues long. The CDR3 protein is CASSHSGLAGVYNEQFF. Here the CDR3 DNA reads TGTGCCAGCAGTCACAGCGGACTAGCGGGGGTTTACAATGAGCAGTTCTTC.

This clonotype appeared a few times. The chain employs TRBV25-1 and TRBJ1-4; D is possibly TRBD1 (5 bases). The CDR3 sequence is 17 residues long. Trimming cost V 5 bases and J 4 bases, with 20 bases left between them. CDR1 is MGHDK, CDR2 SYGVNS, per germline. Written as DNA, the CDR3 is TGTGCCAGCAGTAGGAGAGGGGCAGCCGGTGGTAATGAAAAACTGTTTTTT. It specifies CASSRRGAAGGNEKLFF.

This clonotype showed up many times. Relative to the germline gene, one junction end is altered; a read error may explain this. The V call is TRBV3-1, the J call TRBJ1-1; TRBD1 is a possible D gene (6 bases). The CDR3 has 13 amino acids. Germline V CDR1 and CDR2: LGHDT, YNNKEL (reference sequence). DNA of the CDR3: TGCGCCAGCAGCCGGACAGCCGACACTGAAGCTTTCTTT. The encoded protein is CASSRTADTEAFF.

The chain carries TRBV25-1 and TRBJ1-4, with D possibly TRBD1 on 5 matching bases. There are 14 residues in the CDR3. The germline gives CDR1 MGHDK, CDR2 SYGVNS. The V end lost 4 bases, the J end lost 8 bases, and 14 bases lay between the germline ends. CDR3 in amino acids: CASSGGLFGEKLFF. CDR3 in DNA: TGTGCCAGCAGTGGGGGACTGTTCGGCGAAAAACTGTTTTTT.

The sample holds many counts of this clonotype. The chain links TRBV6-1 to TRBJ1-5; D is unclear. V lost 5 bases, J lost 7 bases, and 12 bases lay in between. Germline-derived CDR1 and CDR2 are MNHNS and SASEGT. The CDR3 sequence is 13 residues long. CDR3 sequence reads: CASSQYIVQPQHF. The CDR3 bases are TGTGCCAGCAGTCAGTACATAGTACAGCCCCAGCATTTT.

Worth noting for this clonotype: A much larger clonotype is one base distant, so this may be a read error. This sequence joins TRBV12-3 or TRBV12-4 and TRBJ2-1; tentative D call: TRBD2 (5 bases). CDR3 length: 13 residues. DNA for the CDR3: TGTGTCAGCCGGGATTCCCCCTACAATGAGCAGTTCTTC. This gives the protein CVSRDSPYNEQFF.

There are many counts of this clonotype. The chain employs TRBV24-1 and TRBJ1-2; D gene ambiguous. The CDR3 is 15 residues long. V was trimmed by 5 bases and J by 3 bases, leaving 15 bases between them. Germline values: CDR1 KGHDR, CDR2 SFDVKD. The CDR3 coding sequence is TGTGCCACCAGTGTTACCAGGCCTAGGTACTATGGCTACACCTTC. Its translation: CATSVTRPRYYGYTF.

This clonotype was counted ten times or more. As DNA, the CDR3 is TGTGCCAGCAGCCAAGCCTTTTCGTTTTCGGCGGGGGGTTCCGAGCAGTACTTC. Translation gives CASSQAFSFSAGGSEQYF. This chain uses TRBV3-1 with TRBJ2-7; the match to TRBD2 covers 8 bases. This CDR3 has 18 residues. After removal of 1 base from V and 6 bases from J, the junction contained 17 bases not matched to a gene. From germline, CDR1 is LGHDT and CDR2 YNNKEL (reference sequence).

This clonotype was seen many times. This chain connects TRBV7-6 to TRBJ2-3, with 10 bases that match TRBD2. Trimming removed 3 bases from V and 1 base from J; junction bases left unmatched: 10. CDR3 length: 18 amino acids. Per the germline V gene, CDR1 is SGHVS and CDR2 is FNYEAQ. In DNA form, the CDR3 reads TGTGCCAGCAGCTTTCAGGCTAGCGGGGGAGGACGCACAGATACGCAGTATTTT. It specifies CASSFQASGGGRTDTQYF.